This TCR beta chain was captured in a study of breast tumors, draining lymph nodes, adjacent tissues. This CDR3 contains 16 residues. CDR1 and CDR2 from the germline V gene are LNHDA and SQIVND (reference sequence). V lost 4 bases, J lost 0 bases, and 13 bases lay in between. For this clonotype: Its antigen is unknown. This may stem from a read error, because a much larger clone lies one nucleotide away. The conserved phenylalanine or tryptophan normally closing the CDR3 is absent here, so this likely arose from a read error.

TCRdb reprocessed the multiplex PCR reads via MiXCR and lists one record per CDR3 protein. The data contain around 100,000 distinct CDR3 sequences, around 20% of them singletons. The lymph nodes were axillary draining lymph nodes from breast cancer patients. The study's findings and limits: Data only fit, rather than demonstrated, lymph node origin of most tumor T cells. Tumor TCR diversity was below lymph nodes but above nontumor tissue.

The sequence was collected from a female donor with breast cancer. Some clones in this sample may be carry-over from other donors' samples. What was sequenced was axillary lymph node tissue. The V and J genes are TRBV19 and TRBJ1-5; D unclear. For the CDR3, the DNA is TGTGCCAGTAGTACCGGACGGATCTATAGCAATCAGCCCCAGCATCTT. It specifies CASSTGRIYSNQPQHL.